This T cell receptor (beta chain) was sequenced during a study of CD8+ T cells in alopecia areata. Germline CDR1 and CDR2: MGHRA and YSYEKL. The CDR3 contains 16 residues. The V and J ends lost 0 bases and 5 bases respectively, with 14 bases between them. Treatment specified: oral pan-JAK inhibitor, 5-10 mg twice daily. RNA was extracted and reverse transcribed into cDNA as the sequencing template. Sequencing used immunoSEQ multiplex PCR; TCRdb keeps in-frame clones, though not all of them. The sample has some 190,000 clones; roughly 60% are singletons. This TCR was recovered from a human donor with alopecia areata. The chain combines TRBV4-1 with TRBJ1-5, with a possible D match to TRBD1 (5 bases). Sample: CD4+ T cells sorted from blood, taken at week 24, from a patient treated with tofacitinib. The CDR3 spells CASSQDGGAWDQPQHF. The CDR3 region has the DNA TGCGCCAGCAGCCAAGATGGCGGGGCGTGGGATCAGCCCCAGCATTTT.